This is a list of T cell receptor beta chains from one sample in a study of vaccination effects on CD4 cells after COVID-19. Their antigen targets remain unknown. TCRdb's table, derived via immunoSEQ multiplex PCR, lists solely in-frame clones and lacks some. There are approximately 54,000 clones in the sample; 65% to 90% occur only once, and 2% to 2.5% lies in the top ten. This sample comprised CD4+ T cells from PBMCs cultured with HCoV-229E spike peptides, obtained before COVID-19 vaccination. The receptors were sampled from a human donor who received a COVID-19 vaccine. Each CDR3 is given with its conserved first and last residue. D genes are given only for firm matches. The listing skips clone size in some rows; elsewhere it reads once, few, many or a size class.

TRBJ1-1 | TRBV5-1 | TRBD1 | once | TGCGCCAGCACCAAGGACAGGGGGCTCACTGAAGCTTTCTTT | CASTKDRGLTEAFF
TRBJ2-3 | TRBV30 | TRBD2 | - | TGTGCCTGGAGATATAGCGGGGGGCGGGCAGATACGCAGTATTTT | CAWRYSGGRADTQYF
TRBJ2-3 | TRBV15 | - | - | TGTGCCACCAGCAGACCTCCCGGGGGCGGGCCTAGCACAGATACGCAGTATTTT | CATSRPPGGGPSTDTQYF
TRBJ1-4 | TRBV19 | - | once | TGTGCCAGTAGTCCTTCAGGGAGGCCTAATGAAAAACTGTTTTTT | CASSPSGRPNEKLFF
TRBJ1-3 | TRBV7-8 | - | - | TGTGCCAGCGGTTTAACAGGGACCTCTGGAAACACCATATATTTT | CASGLTGTSGNTIYF
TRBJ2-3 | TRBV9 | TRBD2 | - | TGTGCCAGCAGCCCTCGACTAGCGGGGGGGATCACAGATACGCAGTATTTT | CASSPRLAGGITDTQYF
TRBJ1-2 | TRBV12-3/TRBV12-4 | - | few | TGTGCCAGCAGTGACCGGGACTATGGCTACACCTTC | CASSDRDYGYTF
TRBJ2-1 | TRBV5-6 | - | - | TGTGCCAGCAGCTCCCGTGGCGGGGGCCGTTACAATGAGCAGTTCTTC | CASSSRGGGRYNEQFF
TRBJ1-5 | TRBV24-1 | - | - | TGTGCCACCAGCGCGTCTACGGGTATGGGCAATCAGCCCCAGCATTTT | CATSASTGMGNQPQHF
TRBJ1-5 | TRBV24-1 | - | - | TGTGCCACCAGCGATCGAACCGAGAGCAATCAGCCCCAGCATTTT | CATSDRTESNQPQHF
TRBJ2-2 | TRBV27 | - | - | TGTGCCAGCAGCACGACCGGGCCGCCCACCGGGGAGCTGTTTTTT | CASSTTGPPTGELFF
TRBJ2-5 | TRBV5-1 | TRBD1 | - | TGCGCCAGCAGCGTGGACAGGGCGGAGACCCAGTACTTC | CASSVDRAETQYF
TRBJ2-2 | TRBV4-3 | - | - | TGCGCCAGCAGCCGAACCTTAGGACTACTCACCGGGGAGCTGTTTTTT | CASSRTLGLLTGELFF
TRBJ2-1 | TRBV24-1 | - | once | TGTGCCACCAGTGACCGTAATTTCGGGGCTGGCAATGAGCAGTTCTTC | CATSDRNFGAGNEQFF
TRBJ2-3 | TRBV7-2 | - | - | TGTGCCAGCAGCTTCCCAGGGGCGGATACGCAGTATTTT | CASSFPGADTQYF
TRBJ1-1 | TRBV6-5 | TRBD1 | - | TGTGCCAGCAGTCAGGGGGCGGGGGCTTTCTTT | CASSQGAGAFF
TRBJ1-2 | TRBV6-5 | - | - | TGTGCCAGCAGTTACGATAGGACTTATGGCTACACCTTC | CASSYDRTYGYTF
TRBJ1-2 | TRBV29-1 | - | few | TGCAGCGCCCCGGGGGACACAAACTATGGCTACACCTTC | CSAPGDTNYGYTF
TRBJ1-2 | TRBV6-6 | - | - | TGTGCCAGCAGTGGATATGGCTACACCTTC | CASSGYGYTF
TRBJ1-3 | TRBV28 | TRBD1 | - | TGTGCCAGCAGTGGCTCTCCCGGGACAGGGTATGGAAACACCATATATTTT | CASSGSPGTGYGNTIYF
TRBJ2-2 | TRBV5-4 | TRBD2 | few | TGTGCCAGCAGCTCTGGGGGACTAGCGGGGGGGCTCGGCACCGGGGAGCTGTTTTTT | CASSSGGLAGGLGTGELFF
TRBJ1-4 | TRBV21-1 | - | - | TGTGCCAGCAGCAAAGGGTGTAGGACAGGGCACACTCCTGCAACTAATGAAAAACTGTTTTTT | CASSKGCRTGHTPATNEKLFF
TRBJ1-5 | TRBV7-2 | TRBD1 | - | TGTGCCAGCAGCCCTGGGACAGGGGTTGGTCAGCCCCAGCATTTT | CASSPGTGVGQPQHF
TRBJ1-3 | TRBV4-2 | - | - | TGTGCCAGCAGCCACAGAACAGAGATCTCTGGAAACACCATATATTTT | CASSHRTEISGNTIYF
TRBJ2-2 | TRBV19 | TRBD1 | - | TGTGCCAGTAGAGACAGGGGGCATTCCACCGGGGAGCTGTTTTTT | CASRDRGHSTGELFF
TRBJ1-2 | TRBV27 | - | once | TGTGCCAGCAGTACACCGGACAGAAACTATGGCTACACCTTC | CASSTPDRNYGYTF
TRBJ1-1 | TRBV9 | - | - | TGTGCCAGCAGCGTGACCATGAACACTGAAGCTTTCTTT | CASSVTMNTEAFF
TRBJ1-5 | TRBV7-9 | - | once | TGTGCCAGCAGTCCCTTCGACAGTAATCAGCCCCAGCATTTT | CASSPFDSNQPQHF
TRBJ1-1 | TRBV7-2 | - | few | TGTGCCAGCAGCTTAACTTGGGGGGGAAGCACTGAAGCTTTCTTT | CASSLTWGGSTEAFF
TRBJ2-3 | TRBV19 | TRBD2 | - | TGTGCCAGTAAGAACTTAGCGGGGGCTGATACGCAGTATTTT | CASKNLAGADTQYF
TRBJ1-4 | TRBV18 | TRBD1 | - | TGTGCCAGCTCACCGCCCGGACAGGGCGGAAAACTGTTTTTT | CASSPPGQGGKLFF
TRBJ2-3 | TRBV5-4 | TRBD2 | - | TGTGCCAGCAGCTTGGCAGGAGCGGGGAACACAGATACGCAGTATTTT | CASSLAGAGNTDTQYF